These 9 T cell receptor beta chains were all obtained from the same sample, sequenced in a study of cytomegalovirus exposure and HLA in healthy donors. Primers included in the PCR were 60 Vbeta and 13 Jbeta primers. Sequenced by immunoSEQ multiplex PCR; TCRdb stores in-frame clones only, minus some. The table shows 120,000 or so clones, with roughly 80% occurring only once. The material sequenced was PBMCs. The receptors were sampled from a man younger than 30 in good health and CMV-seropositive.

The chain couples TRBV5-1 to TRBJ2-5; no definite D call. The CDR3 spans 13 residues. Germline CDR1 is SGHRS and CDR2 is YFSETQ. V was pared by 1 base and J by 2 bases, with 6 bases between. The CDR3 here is CASSLWLQETQYF. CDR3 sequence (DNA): TGCGCCAGCAGCTTGTGGCTGCAAGAGACCCAGTACTTC.

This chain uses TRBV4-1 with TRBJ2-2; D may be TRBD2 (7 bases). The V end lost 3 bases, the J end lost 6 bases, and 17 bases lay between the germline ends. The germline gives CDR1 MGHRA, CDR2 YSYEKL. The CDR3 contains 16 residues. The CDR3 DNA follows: TGCGCCAGCAGCCACCCTCGGGGGGCCCTTCCCGGGGAGCTGTTTTTT. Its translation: CASSHPRGALPGELFF.

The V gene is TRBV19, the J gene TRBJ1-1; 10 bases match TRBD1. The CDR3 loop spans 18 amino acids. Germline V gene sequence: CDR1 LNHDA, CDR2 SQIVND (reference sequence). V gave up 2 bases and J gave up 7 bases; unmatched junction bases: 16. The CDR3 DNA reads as TGTGCCAGTAGTATACCCCCCATATGGGGACAGGGGACGTTTGAAGCTTTCTTT. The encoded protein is CASSIPPIWGQGTFEAFF.

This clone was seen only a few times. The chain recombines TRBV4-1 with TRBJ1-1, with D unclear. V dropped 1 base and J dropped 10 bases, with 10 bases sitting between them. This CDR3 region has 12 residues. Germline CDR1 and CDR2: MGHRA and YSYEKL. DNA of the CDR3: TGCGCCAGCAGCCAAGCCCGGGGTGGAGCTTTCTTT. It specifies CASSQARGGAFF.

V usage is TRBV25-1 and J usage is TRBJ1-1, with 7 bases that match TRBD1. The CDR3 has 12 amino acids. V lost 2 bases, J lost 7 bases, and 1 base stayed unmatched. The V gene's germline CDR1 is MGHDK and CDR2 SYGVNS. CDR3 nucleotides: TGTGCCAGCAGTGAAGACAGGGATGAAGCTTTCTTT. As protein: CASSEDRDEAFF.

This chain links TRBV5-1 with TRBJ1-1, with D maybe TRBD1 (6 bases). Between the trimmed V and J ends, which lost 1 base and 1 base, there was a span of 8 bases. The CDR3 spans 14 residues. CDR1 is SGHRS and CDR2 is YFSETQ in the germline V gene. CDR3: CASSLKGGNTEAFF. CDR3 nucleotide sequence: TGCGCCAGCAGCTTGAAAGGGGGGAACACTGAAGCTTTCTTT.

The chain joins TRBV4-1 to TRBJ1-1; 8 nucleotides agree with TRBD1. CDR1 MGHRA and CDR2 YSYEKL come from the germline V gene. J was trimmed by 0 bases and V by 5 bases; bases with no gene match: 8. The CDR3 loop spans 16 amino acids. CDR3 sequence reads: CASSDDRGTLNTEAFF. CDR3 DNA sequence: TGCGCCAGCAGCGACGACAGGGGAACCCTGAACACTGAAGCTTTCTTT.

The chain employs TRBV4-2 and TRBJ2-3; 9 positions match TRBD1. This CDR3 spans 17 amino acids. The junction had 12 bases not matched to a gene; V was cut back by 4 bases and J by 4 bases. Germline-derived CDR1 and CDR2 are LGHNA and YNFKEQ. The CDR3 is CASSLKSGQGLADTQYF. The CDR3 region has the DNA TGTGCCAGCAGCCTCAAATCGGGACAGGGATTGGCAGATACGCAGTATTTT.

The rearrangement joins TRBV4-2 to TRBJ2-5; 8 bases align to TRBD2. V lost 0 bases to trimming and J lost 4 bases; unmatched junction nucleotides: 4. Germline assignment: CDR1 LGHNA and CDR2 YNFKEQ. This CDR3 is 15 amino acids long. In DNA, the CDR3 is TGTGCCAGCAGCCAAGAGGCGGGGGGTCCAGAGACCCAGTACTTC. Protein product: CASSQEAGGPETQYF.